Each of the 27 T cell receptor beta chains below was sequenced from the same sample in a study of blood T cells in healthy people across ages. PCR was performed a second time for roughly 7 to 11 cycles using a sample-barcoded 5' primer and a J-beta primer mix. TCRdb re-called the 5' RACE reads through MiXCR, storing one row per CDR3 protein. The sample contains more than 500,000 distinct CDR3 sequences, about a quarter of which appear only once. The same specimen was also included in a second study, on T cells of mothers and their children.

The material sequenced was blood. The receptors were gathered from a boy aged 2 to 10 in good health.

The count of this clonotype is one. This chain joins TRBV29-1 and TRBJ2-3; D might be TRBD1 or TRBD2, each matching 5 bases. The CDR3 is 14 amino acids. Germline V gene lookup returns CDR1 SQVTM and CDR2 ANQGSEA. V was pared by 1 base and J by 5 bases, with 13 bases between. CDR3 in amino acids: CSVEVTLGEDTQYF. The CDR3 DNA is TGCAGCGTTGAAGTCACGTTGGGGGAAGATACGCAGTATTTT.

This clonotype was recorded a few times. The CDR3 sequence is CASRAASKRNNEQFF. In DNA, the CDR3 is TGTGCCAGCAGGGCGGCTAGCAAACGGAACAATGAGCAGTTCTTC. The chain carries TRBV6-6 and TRBJ2-5; D possibly corresponds to TRBD2 (5 bases). The J call may be faulty, since TRBJ2-1 better matches the DNA end. In germline, CDR1 is MNHNY, CDR2 SVGAGI (reference sequence). The CDR3 spans 15 residues.

The sample holds many counts of this clonotype. The genes are TRBV29-1 and TRBJ1-2; D unclear. V was clipped by 4 bases and J by 4 bases, with 7 bases between them. The CDR3 is 11 amino acids. Germline-derived CDR1 and CDR2 are SQVTM and ANQGSEA. CDR3 DNA: TGCAGCGTTGTGGGAGGCTATGGCTACACCTTC. Its protein is CSVVGGYGYTF.

The V call is TRBV12-5, the J call TRBJ1-4; D not resolved. The germline V and J ends were trimmed by 3 bases and 4 bases, with 15 bases remaining between them. CDR1 and CDR2 (germline): LGHNT, FRNRAP. This CDR3 has 16 residues. This CDR3 reads CASGFILPGLNEKLFF. CDR3 bases: TGTGCTAGTGGTTTTATTCTTCCAGGCCTTAATGAAAAACTGTTTTTT.

This clonotype appeared a few times. One junction end does not reproduce the germline sequence, and a read error may be involved. The chain couples TRBV6-1 to TRBJ1-5; 9 bases line up with TRBD1. CDR1 and CDR2 from the germline V gene are MNHNS and SASEGT. This CDR3 contains 21 residues. CDR3 residues: CANSPHSGQGQRLSGNQPQHF. CDR3 DNA: TGTGCCAACAGTCCCCACTCTGGACAGGGGCAGCGGTTGAGTGGCAATCAGCCCCAGCATTTT.

This chain connects TRBV3-1 to TRBJ2-2, with D maybe TRBD2 (6 bases). This CDR3 comprises 16 residues. The germline CDR1 and CDR2 sequences are LGHDT and YNNKEL (reference sequence). Trimming left V 1 base short and J 3 bases short, with 12 bases between. The CDR3 region has the DNA TGTGCCAGCAGCCAAGGTGGGGGGTTCGACACCGGGGAGCTGTTTTTT. This encodes CASSQGGGFDTGELFF.

This clonotype has just a few counts. The genes are TRBV13 and TRBJ1-5; D gene unclear. The V gene's germline CDR1 is PRHDT and CDR2 FYEKMQ (reference sequence). With 5 bases removed from V and 0 bases from J, the gap between germline ends came to 8 bases. The CDR3 consists of 14 residues. CDR3 sequence reads: CASSQRYSNQPQHF. CDR3 DNA: TGTGCCAGCAGCCAAAGGTATAGCAATCAGCCCCAGCATTTT. Based on the CDR3 plus reference TRBV13 and TRBJ1-5, the full variable domain is AAGVIQSPRHLIKEKRETATLKCYPIPRHDTVYWYQQGPGQDPQFLISFYEKMQSDKGSIPDRFSAQQFSDYHSELNMSSLELGDSALYFCASSQRYSNQPQHFGDGTRLSIL.

This clonotype was picked up a small number of times. The chain recombines TRBV3-1 with TRBJ2-7; TRBD1 or TRBD2 may be the D gene (6 bases each). CDR1 is LGHDT, CDR2 YNNKEL, per germline (reference sequence). Trimming removed 0 bases from V and 0 bases from J, with 12 bases in between. CDR3 length equals 16 residues. In DNA, the CDR3 is TGTGCCAGCAGCCAAGATGGGGGGCCGCTCTCCTACGAGCAGTACTTC. Encoded protein: CASSQDGGPLSYEQYF.

This sequence joins TRBV6-6 and TRBJ2-7; TRBD2 matches 7 bases. With 5 bases clipped from V and 0 bases from J, the junction kept 7 bases outside the gene matches. The CDR3 has 15 residues. The germline CDR1 and CDR2 sequences are MNHNY and SVGAGI (reference sequence). CDR3 residues: CASSLLWDYSYEQYF. For the CDR3, the DNA is TGTGCCAGCAGTCTGCTGTGGGACTACTCCTACGAGCAGTACTTC.

The chain has TRBV12-3 or TRBV12-4 and TRBJ2-7; the match to TRBD1 covers 10 bases. Trimming removed 6 bases from V and 5 bases from J; junction bases left unmatched: 4. The CDR3 runs 13 residues. The CDR3 here is CASRATGGNEQYF. The CDR3 nucleotides are TGTGCCAGCAGGGCGACAGGGGGCAACGAGCAGTACTTC.

This clonotype was counted only a few times. The rearrangement joins TRBV2 to TRBJ2-5; no clear D. There are 13 residues in the CDR3. CDR1 and CDR2 from the germline V gene are SNHLY and FYNNEI. V lost 8 bases and J lost 4, with 14 bases in between. CDR3: CASGTSSVETQYF. CDR3 in DNA: TGTGCCAGCGGAACCTCCTCCGTAGAGACCCAGTACTTC.

The V call is TRBV9, the J call TRBJ2-1, with 7 bases identical to TRBD2. The germline V gene encodes CDR1 SGDLS and CDR2 YYNGEE. This CDR3 spans 15 amino acids. With V trimmed by 4 bases and J by 9 bases, 13 bases remained unmatched. The CDR3 here is CASSLVGGGAGEQFF. As DNA, the CDR3 is TGTGCCAGCAGCTTAGTGGGGGGAGGGGCCGGTGAGCAGTTCTTC.

V and J are TRBV9 and TRBJ2-7; D remains ambiguous. Trimming left V 4 bases short and J 2 bases short, with 13 bases between. The CDR3 extends over 14 amino acids. Germline CDR1 is SGDLS and CDR2 is YYNGEE. In nucleotides, the CDR3 is TGTGCCAGCAGCCCCCATGAGCGAGCCTACGAGCAGTACTTC. Encoded protein: CASSPHERAYEQYF.

This clonotype has only a few counts. The chain combines TRBV29-1 with TRBJ2-7; D gene unclear. Per the germline V gene, CDR1 is SQVTM and CDR2 is ANQGSEA. The CDR3 is made up of 12 amino acids. With 4 bases removed from V and 5 bases from J, the gap between germline ends came to 12 bases. CDR3 in DNA: TGCAGCGTTGTTCTAAATCGGAACGAGCAGTACTTC. It codes for CSVVLNRNEQYF.

This chain uses TRBV7-2 with TRBJ2-6, with 10 bases fitting TRBD2. Germline trimming cut 0 bases from V and 19 bases from J; bases unmatched to any gene: 12. CDR3 size: 15 residues. CDR1 is SGHTA, CDR2 FQGNSA, per germline. CDR3 residues: CASSLAGSGRLDTTF. The CDR3 nucleotides read TGTGCCAGCAGCTTAGCTGGTAGCGGGAGGCTCGACACTACTTTC.

This clonotype has just a few counts. V gene TRBV20-1 combines with J gene TRBJ2-5, with D maybe TRBD2 (7 bases). The V end was cut by 3 bases, the J end by 4 bases, with 21 bases between. In germline, CDR1 is DFQATT, CDR2 SNEGSKA (reference sequence). The CDR3 sequence is 16 residues long. The CDR3 nucleotides are TGCAGTGCTAGTGGCGGCGGGAGAGGGGGGGTAGAGACCCAGTACTTC. This gives the protein CSASGGGRGGVETQYF.

This clonotype turned up a few times. The germline gene is not matched at one end of the junction; a read error may be the cause. V and J are TRBV4-2 and TRBJ2-4; D perhaps matches TRBD2 (5 bases). The CDR3 consists of 15 residues. Germline CDR1 reads LGHNA; CDR2 reads YNFKEQ. The CDR3 here is CAGSQGGLDENIQYF. Here the CDR3 DNA reads TGTGCCGGCAGCCAAGGAGGCTTGGACGAAAACATTCAGTACTTC.

In this sample, this clonotype turned up a few times. The V and J genes are TRBV12-3 or TRBV12-4 and TRBJ1-4, with 9 bases identical to TRBD1. This CDR3 region has 19 residues. The V gene end was trimmed by 3 bases and the J gene end by 3 bases; junction bases not matched to a gene: 14. CDR3 DNA: TGTGCCAGCAGTTTCCGTCCCGGGACAGGGTCGCAGGCTAATGAAAAACTGTTTTTT. This encodes CASSFRPGTGSQANEKLFF.

This clonotype came up a few times. The rearrangement joins TRBV28 to TRBJ2-7; perhaps TRBD1 as D (5 bases). The CDR3 contains 18 residues. CDR1 MDHEN and CDR2 SYDVKM come from the germline V gene. Trimming removed 3 bases at V and 0 bases at J, with 21 bases between. The CDR3 nucleotides read TGTGCCAGCAGTTTCCACAGGCCCCTACCGCTGAGCTCCTACGAGCAGTACTTC. Its translation is CASSFHRPLPLSSYEQYF.

The chain has TRBV7-2 and TRBJ2-5; TRBD2 matches at 8 bases. J gave up 5 bases and V 3 bases, and 5 bases lay outside the gene matches. CDR1 and CDR2 (germline): SGHTA, FQGNSA. This CDR3 is built from 14 residues. The CDR3 reads CASSFIRGGETQYF. The CDR3 DNA follows: TGTGCCAGCAGCTTTATTCGGGGGGGGGAGACCCAGTACTTC.

This clonotype turned up a few times. This rearrangement joins TRBV20-1 to TRBJ1-1; a weak D match, TRBD1 (5 bases). V gave up 0 bases and J gave up 6 bases, with 14 bases separating them. The CDR3 is 14 residues long. Germline CDR1 DFQATT, CDR2 SNEGSKA (reference sequence). The CDR3 nucleotides are TGCAGTGCTAGAGATTTTACAGAAGGGGCTGAAGCTTTCTTT. It specifies CSARDFTEGAEAFF.

This clonotype was counted a few times. The chain is built from TRBV24-1 and TRBJ2-1, with 7 bases aligning to TRBD1. The J segment lost 0 bases and the V segment lost 4 bases, leaving 5 bases of the junction unmatched. The germline V gene has CDR1 KGHDR and CDR2 SFDVKD. There are 16 residues in the CDR3. The DNA of the CDR3 is TGTGCCACCAGTGACCCGACAGGGCCCTCCTACAATGAGCAGTTCTTC. This gives the protein CATSDPTGPSYNEQFF.

This clonotype appeared a few times. V usage is TRBV29-1 and J usage is TRBJ2-1; TRBD2 matches at 9 bases. V shed 7 bases and J 7 bases; nucleotides not matched to a gene: 11. The CDR3 loop spans 14 amino acids. Germline CDR1 and CDR2: SQVTM and ANQGSEA. CDR3 sequence: CSAEWRGGRNEQFF. The CDR3 coding sequence is TGCAGCGCCGAGTGGCGGGGGGGCCGGAATGAGCAGTTCTTC.

The chain couples TRBV12-3 or TRBV12-4 to TRBJ2-1; 11 bases agree with TRBD1. This CDR3 has 16 amino acids. V shed 2 bases and J 9 bases; nucleotides not matched to a gene: 9. The CDR3, as DNA: TGTGCCAGCAGTTTAAATATGGGACAGGGGGTAGGTGAGCAGTTCTTC. It encodes CASSLNMGQGVGEQFF.

This chain joins TRBV20-1 and TRBJ2-7; 9 positions agree with TRBD1. The CDR3 contains 15 residues. V dropped 3 bases and J dropped 2; count of bases not matched to a gene: 8. CDR1 and CDR2 from the germline V gene are DFQATT and SNEGSKA (reference sequence). This CDR3 reads CSASSSGTGTYEQYF. CDR3 nucleotides: TGCAGTGCTAGTTCCTCCGGGACAGGGACCTACGAGCAGTACTTC.

The chain has TRBV20-1 and TRBJ2-7; 9 nucleotides match TRBD1. The CDR3 contains 12 residues. The junction had 0 bases not matched to a gene; V was cut back by 3 bases and J by 3 bases. Germline loops: CDR1 DFQATT, CDR2 SNEGSKA (reference sequence). CDR3 DNA: TGCAGTGCTAGGGGACAGGGCTACGAGCAGTACTTC. Its protein product is CSARGQGYEQYF.

This clonotype has just a few counts. The genes are TRBV2 and TRBJ2-3; possibly TRBD1 or TRBD2 for D (5 bases each). The CDR3 sequence is 16 residues long. Germline V gene data show CDR1 as SNHLY and CDR2 as FYNNEI. Deletions cut 11 bases from V and 1 base from J, with 22 bases between. CDR3 bases: TGTGCCCTAAGAGGGGAAGGTGCCCTCGGCACAGATACGCAGTATTTT. It encodes CALRGEGALGTDTQYF.